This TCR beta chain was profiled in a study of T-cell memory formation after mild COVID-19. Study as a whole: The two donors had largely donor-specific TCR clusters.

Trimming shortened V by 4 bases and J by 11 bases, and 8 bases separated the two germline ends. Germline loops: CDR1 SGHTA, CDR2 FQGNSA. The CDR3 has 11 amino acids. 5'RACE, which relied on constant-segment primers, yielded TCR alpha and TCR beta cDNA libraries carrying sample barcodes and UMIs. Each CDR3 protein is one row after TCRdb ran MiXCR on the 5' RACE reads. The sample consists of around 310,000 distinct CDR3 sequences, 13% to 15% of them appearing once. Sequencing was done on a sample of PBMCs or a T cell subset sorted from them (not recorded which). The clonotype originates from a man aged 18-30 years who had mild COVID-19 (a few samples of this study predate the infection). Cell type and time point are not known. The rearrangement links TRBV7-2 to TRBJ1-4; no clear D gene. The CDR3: CASSSPGKLFF. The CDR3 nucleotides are TGTGCCAGCAGCTCCCCCGGGAAACTGTTTTTT.